The subject of this entry is one TCR beta chain. The germline CDR1 and CDR2 sequences are LGHDT and YNNKEL (reference sequence). The CDR3 has 15 amino acids. Trimming stripped 0 bases from V and 0 bases from J, with 9 bases between. As handled by the study authors: Scientists estimated how many nucleated cells there were by amplifying reference gene primers. This table comes from immunoSEQ multiplex PCR, and its TCRdb copy is limited to in-frame clones, with some not included. From that table come the V and J calls and clone size; the DNA was used to work out D and trimming. Of about 53,000 clones listed, roughly 85% are singletons. These data originate in a study of blood T cell repertoires in COVID-19. Study as a whole: COVID-19 samples collected from the United States, Italy and Spain covered acute and convalescent phases.

The source is a man aged 80 or over with acute or convalescent COVID-19. Specimen: peripheral blood. This chain joins TRBV3-1 (or the pseudogene TRBV3-2) and TRBJ2-7; D is unclear. CDR3 loop: CASSQDPVSSYEQYF. DNA for the CDR3: TGTGCCAGCAGCCAAGATCCGGTTAGCTCCTACGAGCAGTACTTC.